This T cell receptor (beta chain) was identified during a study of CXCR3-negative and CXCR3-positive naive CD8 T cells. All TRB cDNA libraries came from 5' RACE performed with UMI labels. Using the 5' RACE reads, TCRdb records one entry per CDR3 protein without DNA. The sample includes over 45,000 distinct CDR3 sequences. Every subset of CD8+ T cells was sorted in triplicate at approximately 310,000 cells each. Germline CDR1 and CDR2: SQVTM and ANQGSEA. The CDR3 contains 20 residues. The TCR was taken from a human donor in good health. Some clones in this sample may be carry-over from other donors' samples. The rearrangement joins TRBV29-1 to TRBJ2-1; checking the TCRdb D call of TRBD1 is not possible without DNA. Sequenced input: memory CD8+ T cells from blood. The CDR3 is CSAKIFGRTGGKLGVDEQFF.